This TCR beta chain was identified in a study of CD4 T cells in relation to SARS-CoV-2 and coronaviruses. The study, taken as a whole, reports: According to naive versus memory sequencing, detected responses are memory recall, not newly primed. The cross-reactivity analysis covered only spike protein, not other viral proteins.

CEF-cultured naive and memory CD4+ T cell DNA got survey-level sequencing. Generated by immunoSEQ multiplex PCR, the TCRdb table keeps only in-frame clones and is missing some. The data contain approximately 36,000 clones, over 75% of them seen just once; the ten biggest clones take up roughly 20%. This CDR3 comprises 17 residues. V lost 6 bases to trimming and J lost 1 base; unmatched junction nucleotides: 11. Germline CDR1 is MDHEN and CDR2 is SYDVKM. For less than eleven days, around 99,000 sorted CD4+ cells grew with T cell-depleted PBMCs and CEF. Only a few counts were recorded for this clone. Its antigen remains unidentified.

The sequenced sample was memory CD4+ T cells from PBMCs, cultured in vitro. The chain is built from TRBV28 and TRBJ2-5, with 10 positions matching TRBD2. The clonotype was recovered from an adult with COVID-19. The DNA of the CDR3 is TGTGCCAGCAGCCTAGCGGGAGCGTCGGCACCCCAAGAGACCCAGTACTTC. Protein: CASSLAGASAPQETQYF.